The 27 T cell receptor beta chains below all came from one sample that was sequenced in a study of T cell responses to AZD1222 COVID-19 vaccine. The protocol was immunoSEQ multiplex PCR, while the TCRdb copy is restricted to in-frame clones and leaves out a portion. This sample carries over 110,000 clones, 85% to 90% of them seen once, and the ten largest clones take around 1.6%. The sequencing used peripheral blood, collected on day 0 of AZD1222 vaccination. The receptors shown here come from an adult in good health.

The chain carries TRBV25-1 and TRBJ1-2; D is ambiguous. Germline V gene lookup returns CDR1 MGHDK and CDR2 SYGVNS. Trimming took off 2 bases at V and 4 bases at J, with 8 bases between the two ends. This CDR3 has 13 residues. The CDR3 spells CASSELPSYGYTF. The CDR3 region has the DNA TGTGCCAGCAGTGAACTTCCGAGCTATGGCTACACCTTC.

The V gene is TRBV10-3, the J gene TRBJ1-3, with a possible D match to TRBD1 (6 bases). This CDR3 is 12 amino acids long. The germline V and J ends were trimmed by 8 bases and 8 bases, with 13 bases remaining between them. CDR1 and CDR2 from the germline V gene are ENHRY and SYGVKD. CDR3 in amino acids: CAISGGADTIYF. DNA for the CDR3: TGTGCCATCTCTGGGGGGGCGGACACCATATATTTT.

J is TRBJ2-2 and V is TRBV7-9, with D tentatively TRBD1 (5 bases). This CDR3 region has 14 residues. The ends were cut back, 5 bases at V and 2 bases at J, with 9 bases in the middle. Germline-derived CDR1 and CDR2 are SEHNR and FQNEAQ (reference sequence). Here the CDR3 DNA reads TGTGCCAGCAGCCACGACAGCAACACCGGGGAGCTGTTTTTT. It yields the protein CASSHDSNTGELFF.

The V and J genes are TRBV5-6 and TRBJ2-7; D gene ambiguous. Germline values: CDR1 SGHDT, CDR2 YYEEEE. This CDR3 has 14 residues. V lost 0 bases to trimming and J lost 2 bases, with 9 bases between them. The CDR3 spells CASSLEARAYEQYF. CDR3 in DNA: TGTGCCAGCAGCTTGGAGGCCCGAGCCTACGAGCAGTACTTC.

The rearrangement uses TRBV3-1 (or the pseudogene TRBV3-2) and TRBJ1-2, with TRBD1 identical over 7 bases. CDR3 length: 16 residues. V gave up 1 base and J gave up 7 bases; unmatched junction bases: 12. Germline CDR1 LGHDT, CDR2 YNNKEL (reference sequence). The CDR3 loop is CASSQGGAGGISGYTF. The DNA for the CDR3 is TGTGCCAGCAGCCAAGGAGGGGCAGGGGGAATCTCTGGCTACACCTTC.

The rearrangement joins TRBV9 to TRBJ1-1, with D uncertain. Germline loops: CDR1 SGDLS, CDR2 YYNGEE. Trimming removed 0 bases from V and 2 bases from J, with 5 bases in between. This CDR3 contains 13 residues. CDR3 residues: CASSVESNTEAFF. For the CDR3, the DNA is TGTGCCAGCAGCGTAGAGTCCAACACTGAAGCTTTCTTT. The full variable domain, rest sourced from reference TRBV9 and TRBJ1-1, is DSGVTQTPKHLITATGQRVTLRCSPRSGDLSVYWYQQSLDQGLQFLIQYYNGEERAKGNILERFSAQQFPDLHSELNLSSLELGDSALYFCASSVESNTEAFFGQGTRLTVV.

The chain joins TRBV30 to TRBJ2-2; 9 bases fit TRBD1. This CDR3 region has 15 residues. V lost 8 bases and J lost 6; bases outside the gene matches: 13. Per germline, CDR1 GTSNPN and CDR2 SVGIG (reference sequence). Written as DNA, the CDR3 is TGTGCCGGACAATGGACAGGGGCATTGTCCGGGGAGCTGTTTTTT. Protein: CAGQWTGALSGELFF.

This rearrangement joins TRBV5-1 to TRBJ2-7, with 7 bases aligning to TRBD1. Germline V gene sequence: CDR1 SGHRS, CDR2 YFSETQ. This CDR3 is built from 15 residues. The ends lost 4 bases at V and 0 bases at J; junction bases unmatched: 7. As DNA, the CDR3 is TGCGCCAGCAGCGGACAGACAGGGACCTCCTACGAGCAGTACTTC. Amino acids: CASSGQTGTSYEQYF.

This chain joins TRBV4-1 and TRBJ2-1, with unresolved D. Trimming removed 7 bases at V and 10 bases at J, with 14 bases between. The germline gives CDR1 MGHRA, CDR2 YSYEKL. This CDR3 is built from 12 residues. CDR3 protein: CASISRVGEQFF. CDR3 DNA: TGCGCCAGCATCTCAAGGGTTGGAGAGCAGTTCTTC.

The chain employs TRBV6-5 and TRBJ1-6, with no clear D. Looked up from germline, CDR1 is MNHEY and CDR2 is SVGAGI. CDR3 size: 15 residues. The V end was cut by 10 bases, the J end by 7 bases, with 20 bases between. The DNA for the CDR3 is TGTGCCACCCAGAATGGGGTGATTAGGAATTCACCCCTCCACTTT. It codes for CATQNGVIRNSPLHF.

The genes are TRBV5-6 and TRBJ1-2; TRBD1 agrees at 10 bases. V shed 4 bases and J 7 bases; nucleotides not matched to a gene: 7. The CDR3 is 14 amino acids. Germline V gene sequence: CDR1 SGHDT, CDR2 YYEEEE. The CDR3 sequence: CASSTTGTGVGYTF. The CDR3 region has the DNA TGTGCCAGCAGCACAACCGGGACAGGGGTTGGCTACACCTTC.

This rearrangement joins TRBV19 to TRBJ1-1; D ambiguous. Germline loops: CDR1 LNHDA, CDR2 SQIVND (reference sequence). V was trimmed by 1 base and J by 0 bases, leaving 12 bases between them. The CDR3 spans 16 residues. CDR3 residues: CASSIVGRNLNTEAFF. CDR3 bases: TGTGCCAGTAGTATAGTCGGCCGTAATTTGAACACTGAAGCTTTCTTT.

DNA of the CDR3: TGTGCCAGCAGCTTAGGTGGCGGGTACTCCTACGAGCAGTACTTC. Protein sequence: CASSLGGGYSYEQYF. The genes are TRBV11-3 and TRBJ2-7; a weak D match, TRBD2 (5 bases). Trimming pared 1 base from V and 0 bases from J, leaving 10 bases between. The CDR3 runs to 15 residues. The V gene's germline CDR1 is SGHNT and CDR2 YENEEA.

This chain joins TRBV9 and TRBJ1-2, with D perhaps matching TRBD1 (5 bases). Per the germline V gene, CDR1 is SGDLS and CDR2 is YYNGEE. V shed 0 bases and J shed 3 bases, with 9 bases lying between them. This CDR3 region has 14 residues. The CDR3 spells CASSVGQGDYGYTF. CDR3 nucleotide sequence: TGTGCCAGCAGCGTAGGGCAGGGAGACTATGGCTACACCTTC.

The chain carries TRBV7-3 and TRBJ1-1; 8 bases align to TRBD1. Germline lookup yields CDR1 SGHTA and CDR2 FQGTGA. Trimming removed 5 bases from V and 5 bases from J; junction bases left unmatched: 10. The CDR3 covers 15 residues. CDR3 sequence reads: CASSPTGQGVTEAFF. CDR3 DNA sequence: TGTGCCAGCAGCCCAACCGGACAGGGAGTAACTGAAGCTTTCTTT.

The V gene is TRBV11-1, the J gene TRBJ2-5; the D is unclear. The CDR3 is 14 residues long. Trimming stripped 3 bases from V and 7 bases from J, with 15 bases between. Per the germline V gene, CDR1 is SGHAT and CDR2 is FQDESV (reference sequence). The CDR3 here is CASSFRPLDATQYF. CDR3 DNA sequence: TGTGCCAGCAGCTTTCGCCCCCTGGACGCGACCCAGTACTTC.

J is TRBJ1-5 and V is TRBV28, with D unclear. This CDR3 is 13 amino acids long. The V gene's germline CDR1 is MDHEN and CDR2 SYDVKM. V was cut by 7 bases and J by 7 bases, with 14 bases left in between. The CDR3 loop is CASNEPNSQPQHF. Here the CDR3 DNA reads TGTGCCAGCAATGAACCGAATAGCCAGCCCCAGCATTTT.

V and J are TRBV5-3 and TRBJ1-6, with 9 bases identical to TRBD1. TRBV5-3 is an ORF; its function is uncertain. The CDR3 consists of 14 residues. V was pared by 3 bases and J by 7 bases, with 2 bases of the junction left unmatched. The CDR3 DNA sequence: TGTGCCAGAAGCTCCGGGACAGGGAATTCACCCCTCCACTTT. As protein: CARSSGTGNSPLHF.

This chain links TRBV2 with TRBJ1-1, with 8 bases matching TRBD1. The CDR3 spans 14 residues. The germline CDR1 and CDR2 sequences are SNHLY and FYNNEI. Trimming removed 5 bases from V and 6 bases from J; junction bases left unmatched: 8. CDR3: CASSYRQGLSEAFF. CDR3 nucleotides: TGTGCCAGCAGTTACAGACAGGGGTTATCTGAAGCTTTCTTT.

CDR3 in amino acids: CASTRTGVYEQYF. The CDR3 DNA reads TGTGCCAGCACAAGGACAGGGGTCTACGAGCAGTACTTC. The V gene is TRBV18, the J gene TRBJ2-7; 9 bases are shared with TRBD1. From germline, CDR1 is KGHSH and CDR2 LQKENI. Unmatched junction bases numbered 5, after V lost 8 bases and J lost 3 bases. The CDR3 spans 13 residues. Using reference TRBV18 and TRBJ2-7 for the parts outside the CDR3, the full variable domain is NAGVMQNPRHLVRRRGQEARLRCSPMKGHSHVYWYRQLPEEGLKFMVYLQKENIIDESGMPKERFSAEFPKEGPSILRIQQVVRGDSAAYFCASTRTGVYEQYFGPGTRLTVT.

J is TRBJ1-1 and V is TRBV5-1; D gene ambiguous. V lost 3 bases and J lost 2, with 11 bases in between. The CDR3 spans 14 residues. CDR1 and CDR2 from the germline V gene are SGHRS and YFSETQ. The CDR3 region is CASSSDGSNTEAFF. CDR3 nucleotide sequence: TGCGCCAGCAGCTCGGACGGGAGTAACACTGAAGCTTTCTTT.

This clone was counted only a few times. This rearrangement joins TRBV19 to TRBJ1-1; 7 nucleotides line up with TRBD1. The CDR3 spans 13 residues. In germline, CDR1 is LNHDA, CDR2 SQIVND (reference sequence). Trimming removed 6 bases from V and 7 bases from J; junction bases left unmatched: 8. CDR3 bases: TGTGCCAGTAGCAGAGCCGGACAGGATGAAGCTTTCTTT. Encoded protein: CASSRAGQDEAFF.

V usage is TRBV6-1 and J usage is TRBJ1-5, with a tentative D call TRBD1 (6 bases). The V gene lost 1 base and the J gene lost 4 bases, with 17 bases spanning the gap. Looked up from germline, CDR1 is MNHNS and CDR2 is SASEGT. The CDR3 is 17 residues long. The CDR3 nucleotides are TGTGCCAGCAGTGAAGGAATGACAGGACGGGCGAATCAGCCCCAGCATTTT. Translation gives CASSEGMTGRANQPQHF.

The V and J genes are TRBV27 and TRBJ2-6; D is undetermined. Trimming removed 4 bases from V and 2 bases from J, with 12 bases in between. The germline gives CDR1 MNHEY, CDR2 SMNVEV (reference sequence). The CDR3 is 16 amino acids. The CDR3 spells CASSSLGGAGANVLTF. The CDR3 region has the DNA TGTGCCAGCAGTTCCCTCGGTGGTGCTGGGGCCAACGTCCTGACTTTC. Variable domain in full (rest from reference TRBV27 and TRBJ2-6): EAQVTQNPRYLITVTGKKLTVTCSQNMNHEYMSWYRQDPGLGLRQIYYSMNVEVTDKGDVPEGYKVSRKEKRNFPLILESPSPNQTSLYFCASSSLGGAGANVLTFGAGSRLTVL.

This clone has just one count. The CDR3 DNA is TGTGCCAGCAGTGCCCAAGTAGGGGGCCAGGGGTATGGCTACACCTTC. It codes for CASSAQVGGQGYGYTF. The rearrangement uses TRBV2 and TRBJ1-2; 7 positions match TRBD1. CDR1 and CDR2 (germline): SNHLY, FYNNEI. After removal of 4 bases from V and 5 bases from J, the junction contained 13 bases not matched to a gene. CDR3 length: 16 amino acids.

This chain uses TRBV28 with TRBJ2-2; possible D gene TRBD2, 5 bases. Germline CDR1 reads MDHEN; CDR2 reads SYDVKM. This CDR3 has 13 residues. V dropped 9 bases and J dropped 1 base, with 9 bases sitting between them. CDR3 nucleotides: TGTGCCAGTCAACTAGTGAACACCGGGGAGCTGTTTTTT. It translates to CASQLVNTGELFF.

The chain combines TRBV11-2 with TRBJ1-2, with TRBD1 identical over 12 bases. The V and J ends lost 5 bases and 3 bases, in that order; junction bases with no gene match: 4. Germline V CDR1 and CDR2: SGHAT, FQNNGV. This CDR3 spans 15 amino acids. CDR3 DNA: TGTGCCAGCAGCGTCGGGACAGGGGGCGACTATGGCTACACCTTC. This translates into CASSVGTGGDYGYTF.